This record concerns one T cell receptor beta chain sequence. This record comes from a study of control samples from healthy donors and cancer patients. Clones were sequenced by immunoSEQ multiplex PCR, and TCRdb holds only the in-frame ones, with some missing. Here the sample spans some 210,000 clones, about 90% being singletons. Trimming pared 4 bases from V and 1 base from J, leaving 10 bases between. The CDR3 contains 14 residues. Germline values: CDR1 SQVTM, CDR2 ANQGSEA. The clonotype comes from a man aged 25 to 45 in good health. The material sequenced was blood. The chain couples TRBV29-1 to TRBJ2-2, with a weak D call TRBD2 (5 bases). The CDR3 DNA follows: TGCAGCGTTGGCGGGCAGGTGAACACCGGGGAGCTGTTTTTT. It codes for CSVGGQVNTGELFF.